This T cell receptor beta chain emerged from a study of shared clonotypes between healthy human individuals. On the study more broadly: Each donor had three CD4 naive, three CD4 memory, two CD8 naive and one CD8 memory plate.

Method: immunoSEQ multiplex PCR; TCRdb's copy keeps in-frame clones and lacks some. The sample holds about 1.1 million clones, about four fifths seen once. Germline V CDR1 and CDR2: SGHRS, YFSETQ. V lost 3 bases to trimming and J lost 2 bases, with 15 bases between them. The CDR3 sequence is 16 residues long. The clonotype comes from a man younger than 30 in good health. Some clones in this sample may be carry-over from other donors' samples. Sequences were obtained from memory CD4+ T cells from PBMCs. Specified subset: CD45RA-negative fraction. The chain has TRBV5-1 and TRBJ2-1; D is possibly TRBD2 (5 bases). This chain's CDR3 is CASSWQPGVAYNEQFF. CDR3 in DNA: TGCGCCAGCAGCTGGCAGCCCGGGGTCGCCTACAATGAGCAGTTCTTC.